This T cell receptor beta chain was profiled in a study of T-cell memory formation after mild COVID-19. Study results and limitations: Clones that contracted from day 15 to 85 were balanced CD4/CD8, while later expanders leaned CD4+. Still unconfirmed is whether the second-wave clones peaking on day 37 recognized SARS-CoV-2.

In this sample, this clonotype turned up a few times. Its antigen is still unknown. The ends lost 2 bases at V and 1 base at J; junction bases unmatched: 7. The CDR3 sequence is 15 residues long. The germline V gene encodes CDR1 DFQATT and CDR2 SNEGSKA (reference sequence). Constant-segment primers served in 5'RACE that generated TCR alpha and TCR beta cDNA libraries bearing sample barcodes and UMIs. MiXCR was run by TCRdb on the 5' RACE reads, yielding one entry per CDR3 protein. The data show 300,000 or so distinct CDR3 sequences, roughly 16% seen once. The sample taken for sequencing was PBMCs or a T cell subset sorted from them (not recorded which). This receptor was taken from a young man who had mild COVID-19 (a few samples of this study predate the infection). Cell type and time point are not known. J is TRBJ1-1 and V is TRBV20-1; 7 bases match TRBD1. The CDR3 DNA reads TGCAGTGCTAGACCCGGACAGGCCGAGAACACTGAAGCTTTCTTT. It specifies CSARPGQAENTEAFF.